Presented here are 8 T cell receptor beta chains from one specimen sequenced in a study of T-cell reconstitution after alpha-beta-depleted transplantation in children. Unique molecular identifiers were incorporated into the prepared TCRbeta library. TCRdb processed the PCR reads anew with MiXCR; each CDR3 protein has one entry. The sample carries roughly 200,000 distinct CDR3 sequences, about a tenth recorded once. Sequenced material: PBMCs, taken before TCRalphabeta/CD19-depleted stem cell transplant. These receptors were taken from a child younger than two with acute myeloid leukemia, due to receive a stem cell transplant.

This clonotype was seen more than once but under ten times. This CDR3 is CSASSGAGGLGKTQYF. CDR3 DNA: TGCAGTGCTAGTAGCGGCGCGGGAGGGCTAGGAAAGACCCAGTACTTC. The chain has TRBV20-1 and TRBJ2-5; 9 bases match TRBD2. Germline V gene lookup returns CDR1 DFQATT and CDR2 SNEGSKA (reference sequence). V lost 3 bases, J lost 6 bases, and 14 bases stayed unmatched. The CDR3 has 16 amino acids.

The sample holds many counts of this clonotype. The V gene is TRBV5-6, the J gene TRBJ2-2; unclear D gene. The CDR3 loop spans 15 amino acids. Trimming cost V 2 bases and J 4 bases, with 12 bases left between them. CDR1 and CDR2 from the germline V gene are SGHDT and YYEEEE. CDR3 amino acids: CASSFPLRSTGELFF. For the CDR3, the DNA is TGTGCCAGCAGCTTTCCCTTAAGGAGCACCGGGGAGCTGTTTTTT.

This clonotype was counted between two and nine times. J is TRBJ1-2 and V is TRBV29-1; maybe TRBD1 (6 bases). V dropped 7 bases and J dropped 4 bases, with 19 bases sitting between them. The CDR3 has 14 residues. Per the germline V gene, CDR1 is SQVTM and CDR2 is ANQGSEA. The CDR3 here is CSAEGPDSRYGYTF. In DNA, the CDR3 is TGCAGCGCCGAGGGCCCGGACAGCCGCTATGGCTACACCTTC. The full variable domain, completed using reference TRBV29-1 and TRBJ1-2, is SAVISQKPSRDICQRGTSLTIQCQVDSQVTMMFWYRQQPGQSLTLIATANQGSEATYESGFVIDKFPISRPNLTFSTLTVSNMSPEDSSIYLCSAEGPDSRYGYTFGSGTRLTVV.

Ten or more counts support this clonotype. The chain links TRBV28 to TRBJ1-2; D is ambiguous. CDR3 length equals 13 residues. V lost 2 bases to trimming and J lost 10 bases, with 14 bases between them. Germline V CDR1 and CDR2: MDHEN, SYDVKM. The CDR3 nucleotides read TGTGCCAGCAGTTTAGGAGGCCCTGGGGACTACACCTTC. Encoded protein: CASSLGGPGDYTF.

In this sample, this clonotype turned up a few times. The V gene is TRBV2, the J gene TRBJ2-7; 7 bases fit TRBD2. Germline V lookup: CDR1 SNHLY, CDR2 FYNNEI. With 5 bases clipped from V and 0 bases from J, the junction kept 13 bases outside the gene matches. This CDR3 comprises 17 residues. CDR3 residues: CASSFGSLAANSYEQYF. DNA of the CDR3: TGTGCCAGCAGTTTTGGGAGTCTAGCGGCTAACTCCTACGAGCAGTACTTC.

This clonotype has a handful of counts. The V call is TRBV28, the J call TRBJ1-4, with TRBD1 matching 8 bases. The CDR3 covers 15 residues. CDR1 and CDR2 from the germline V gene are MDHEN and SYDVKM. The J segment lost 3 bases and the V segment lost 6 bases, leaving 6 bases of the junction unmatched. CDR3 protein: CASRGPRGPNEKLFF. In DNA, the CDR3 is TGTGCCAGCAGGGGCCCCAGGGGGCCTAATGAAAAACTGTTTTTT.

This clonotype was counted many times. V and J are TRBV19 and TRBJ1-3; no firm D call. The germline gives CDR1 LNHDA, CDR2 SQIVND (reference sequence). The CDR3 has 12 amino acids. V dropped 6 bases and J dropped 1 base, with 4 bases sitting between them. CDR3 amino acids: CASRPSGNTIYF. The CDR3 DNA is TGTGCCAGTAGGCCTTCTGGAAACACCATATATTTT.

This clonotype was seen many times. The chain combines TRBV20-1 with TRBJ2-2; D is possibly TRBD2 (6 bases). With 0 bases removed from V and 4 bases from J, the gap between germline ends came to 15 bases. Germline CDR1 is DFQATT and CDR2 is SNEGSKA (reference sequence). This CDR3 region has 16 residues. The chain's CDR3 is CSARDPGGPSTGELFF. The CDR3 DNA is TGCAGTGCTAGAGATCCCGGGGGACCCAGCACCGGGGAGCTGTTTTTT.